The next 23 T cell receptor beta chains were all read from a single sample in a study of control samples from healthy donors and cancer patients. Sequencing used immunoSEQ multiplex PCR; TCRdb keeps in-frame clones, though not all of them. The sample records about 3,600 clones, roughly 80% being singletons. Sequenced input: formalin-fixed, paraffin-embedded tissue. The source is a female donor with melanoma.

The chain is built from TRBV9 and TRBJ2-5; the D is unclear. The germline V and J ends were trimmed by 3 bases and 4 bases, with 7 bases remaining between them. Germline CDR1 and CDR2: SGDLS and YYNGEE. The CDR3 is made up of 12 amino acids. CDR3 region: CASSAPAETQYF. The CDR3 DNA sequence: TGTGCCAGCAGCGCCCCAGCAGAGACCCAGTACTTC. The full variable domain, its missing parts supplied by reference TRBV9 and TRBJ2-5, is DSGVTQTPKHLITATGQRVTLRCSPRSGDLSVYWYQQSLDQGLQFLIQYYNGEERAKGNILERFSAQQFPDLHSELNLSSLELGDSALYFCASSAPAETQYFGPGTRLLVL.

The CDR3 nucleotides read TGTGCCAGCAGCTTATGGGGCGGATCTAGCACAGATACGCAGTATTTT. Translation gives CASSLWGGSSTDTQYF. This chain links TRBV7-6 with TRBJ2-3, with D maybe TRBD1 (5 bases). Trimming left V 2 bases short and J 0 bases short, with 12 bases between. Germline values: CDR1 SGHVS, CDR2 FNYEAQ. The CDR3 consists of 16 residues.

In this sample, this clone turned up a few times. This rearrangement joins TRBV5-1 to TRBJ2-3; no clear D. CDR3 length: 14 amino acids. Germline V CDR1 and CDR2: SGHRS, YFSETQ. V lost 0 bases and J lost 2, with 7 bases in between. The CDR3 loop reads CASSLELPTDTQYF. In DNA form, the CDR3 reads TGCGCCAGCAGCTTGGAACTCCCCACAGATACGCAGTATTTT.

This rearrangement joins TRBV19 to TRBJ2-1; 10 bases match TRBD2. The germline gives CDR1 LNHDA, CDR2 SQIVND (reference sequence). V shed 10 bases, J shed 8 bases, and the junction held 17 bases outside the gene matches. The CDR3 has 16 residues. The CDR3 DNA reads TGTGCCACCACATTAGGGCCGGGACTAGCGACCGATGAGCAGTTCTTC. The encoded protein is CATTLGPGLATDEQFF. Variable domain in full (rest from reference TRBV19 and TRBJ2-1): DGGITQSPKYLFRKEGQNVTLSCEQNLNHDAMYWYRQDPGQGLRLIYYSQIVNDFQKGDIAEGYSVSREKKESFPLTVTSAQKNPTAFYLCATTLGPGLATDEQFFGPGTRLTVL.

The J gene is TRBJ2-1, the V gene TRBV3-1 (or the pseudogene TRBV3-2); 12 positions agree with TRBD2. Losses at the gene ends were 1 base for V and 3 bases for J; bases not matched to a gene: 4. CDR1 is LGHDT and CDR2 is YNNKEL in the germline V gene (reference sequence). This CDR3 region has 17 residues. As DNA, the CDR3 is TGTGCCAGCAGCCAAGGGACTAGCGGGATCGGCTACAATGAGCAGTTCTTC. It is translated as CASSQGTSGIGYNEQFF.

V is TRBV5-1 and J is TRBJ2-7; D assignment may be TRBD1 or TRBD2 (5 bases each). The V end lost 4 bases, the J end lost 0 bases, and 23 bases lay between the germline ends. This CDR3 is 18 amino acids long. Looked up from germline, CDR1 is SGHRS and CDR2 is YFSETQ. The CDR3 loop reads CASSPGRARGLTSYEQYF. The CDR3 bases are TGCGCCAGCAGCCCGGGTCGGGCGAGGGGCCTAACCTCCTACGAGCAGTACTTC.

J is TRBJ2-3 and V is TRBV5-5; the D is unclear. CDR1 is SGHKS and CDR2 is YYEKEE in the germline V gene (reference sequence). V was cut by 4 bases and J by 5 bases, with 14 bases left in between. CDR3 length: 14 residues. For the CDR3, the DNA is TGTGCCAGCAGCCCTGTGGGGTTTGTAGATACGCAGTATTTT. This codes for CASSPVGFVDTQYF.

The J gene is TRBJ1-4, the V gene TRBV28; D unclear. The CDR3 contains 13 residues. Per the germline V gene, CDR1 is MDHEN and CDR2 is SYDVKM. Trimming cost V 3 bases and J 8 bases, with 10 bases left between them. The CDR3 region has the DNA TGTGCCAGCAGTTTTCAAGGGTTGGAAAAACTGTTTTTT. Its protein is CASSFQGLEKLFF. The full variable domain, in which reference TRBV28 and TRBJ1-4 provide the parts outside the CDR3, is DVKVTQSSRYLVKRTGEKVFLECVQDMDHENMFWYRQDPGLGLRLIYFSYDVKMKEKGDIPEGYSVSREKKERFSLILESASTNQTSMYLCASSFQGLEKLFFGSGTQLSVL.

This clone was detected a few times. The CDR3 here is CASSLRGGSYEQYF. The CDR3 DNA reads as TGTGCCAGCAGTCTCCGGGGGGGCTCCTACGAGCAGTACTTC. The chain carries TRBV2 and TRBJ2-7; 8 bases map to TRBD2. Germline V gene data show CDR1 as SNHLY and CDR2 as FYNNEI. V lost 5 bases, J lost 0 bases, and 3 bases stayed unmatched. This CDR3 has 14 residues.

The chain combines TRBV7-9 with TRBJ2-5; D assignment may be TRBD1 or TRBD2 (5 bases each). Germline V gene sequence: CDR1 SEHNR, CDR2 FQNEAQ (reference sequence). V shed 3 bases and J shed 5 bases, with 22 bases lying between them. The CDR3 has 17 residues. CDR3 protein: CASSFLPGPSISETQYF. The DNA for the CDR3 is TGTGCCAGCAGCTTTCTCCCGGGACCTTCGATCTCGGAGACCCAGTACTTC.

The chain links TRBV29-1 to TRBJ2-7, with a possible D match to TRBD2 (6 bases). Looked up from germline, CDR1 is SQVTM and CDR2 is ANQGSEA. The length of the CDR3 is 14 residues. V dropped 7 bases and J dropped 0 bases, with 16 bases sitting between them. In DNA, the CDR3 is TGCAGCGCCTCCGGGGGACTGAACTCCTACGAGCAGTACTTC. This encodes CSASGGLNSYEQYF.

The V call is TRBV5-4, the J call TRBJ2-2; 7 bases fit TRBD1. CDR1 and CDR2 (germline): SGHNT, YYREEE (reference sequence). Trimming at V came to 4 bases and at J to 6 bases, leaving 9 bases not matched to a gene. The CDR3 covers 15 residues. CDR3 coding DNA: TGTGCCAGCAGCATACGACAGGGACCGGCCGGGGAGCTGTTTTTT. This sequence encodes CASSIRQGPAGELFF.

The V and J genes are TRBV4-3 and TRBJ2-1, with 13 positions matching TRBD2. The germline CDR1 and CDR2 sequences are LGHNA and YSLEER. V dropped 3 bases and J dropped 6; count of bases not matched to a gene: 8. The CDR3 consists of 17 residues. The CDR3 DNA follows: TGCGCCAGCAGCCAGGACTCGACTAGCGGGAGGCCCAATGAGCAGTTCTTC. It specifies CASSQDSTSGRPNEQFF.

V and J are TRBV6-5 and TRBJ1-6; 7 bases fit TRBD1. CDR1 and CDR2 (germline): MNHEY, SVGAGI. The CDR3 sequence is 13 residues long. V lost 8 bases, J lost 9 bases, and 7 bases stayed unmatched. The CDR3 sequence: CASHRTGGSPLHF. The CDR3 coding sequence is TGTGCCAGCCATAGGACAGGAGGTTCACCCCTCCACTTT.

The DNA for the CDR3 is TGTGCCAGCAGCCTAATGGATACGCAGTATTTT. It specifies CASSLMDTQYF. This chain joins TRBV6-6 and TRBJ2-3; D ambiguous. V lost 6 bases, J lost 6 bases, and 7 bases lay in between. CDR1 MNHNY and CDR2 SVGAGI come from the germline V gene (reference sequence). This CDR3 is built from 11 residues.

The V gene is TRBV30, the J gene TRBJ1-5, with D unresolved. The length of the CDR3 is 13 residues. Germline V lookup: CDR1 GTSNPN, CDR2 SVGIG (reference sequence). The V and J ends lost 1 base and 6 bases respectively, with 10 bases between them. CDR3 nucleotides: TGTGCCTGGAGTGCAAAAGGGAGTCAGCCCCAGCATTTT. It translates to CAWSAKGSQPQHF.

The chain carries TRBV11-2 and TRBJ2-2; D remains unclear. Germline V lookup: CDR1 SGHAT, CDR2 FQNNGV. This CDR3 comprises 11 residues. V lost 4 bases, J lost 9 bases, and 6 bases lay in between. The CDR3 here is CASSSQRELFF. The CDR3 DNA follows: TGTGCCAGCAGCTCCCAGAGGGAGCTGTTTTTT.

The chain links TRBV12-5 to TRBJ2-2; 7 nucleotides match TRBD2. This CDR3 is 18 amino acids long. Germline assignment: CDR1 LGHNT and CDR2 FRNRAP. Trimming cost V 2 bases and J 3 bases; bases outside gene matches: 12. The CDR3 protein is CASGLKFEASGYTGELFF. The DNA of the CDR3 is TGTGCTAGTGGTTTGAAGTTTGAGGCTAGCGGTTACACCGGGGAGCTGTTTTTT.

The rearrangement uses TRBV7-8 and TRBJ2-7, with 7 nucleotides matching TRBD1. The CDR3 extends over 16 amino acids. The germline V gene encodes CDR1 SGHVS and CDR2 FQNEAQ. V dropped 5 bases and J dropped 6; count of bases not matched to a gene: 16. DNA of the CDR3: TGTGCCAGCAGCCCCACTGTAGGACAGGCTATTGGCGAGCAGTACTTC. It specifies CASSPTVGQAIGEQYF.

This clone ranks as large. In the same sample, other DNA sequences code for this CDR3. The V call is TRBV30, the J call TRBJ1-1; tentative D call: TRBD1 (5 bases). Trimming removed 0 bases from V and 0 bases from J, with 11 bases in between. CDR1 and CDR2 (germline): GTSNPN, SVGIG (reference sequence). This CDR3 region has 15 residues. This CDR3 reads CAWSVPGRMNTEAFF. DNA for the CDR3: TGTGCCTGGAGTGTACCGGGACGCATGAACACTGAAGCTTTCTTT.

J is TRBJ1-1 and V is TRBV4-3; D gene unclear. The CDR3 contains 17 residues. Germline-derived CDR1 and CDR2 are LGHNA and YSLEER. Trimming cost V 0 bases and J 1 base, with 15 bases left between them. The CDR3 loop reads CASSQDIAGIGNTEAFF. In nucleotides, the CDR3 is TGCGCCAGCAGCCAAGATATCGCGGGTATCGGGAACACTGAAGCTTTCTTT.

Details on this clone: This specimen includes other DNA sequences encoding the same CDR3. The chain employs TRBV9 and TRBJ2-1; no firm D call. V lost 0 bases, J lost 10 bases, and 8 bases lay in between. Germline loops: CDR1 SGDLS, CDR2 YYNGEE. This CDR3 spans 12 amino acids. The CDR3 is CASSVVDGEQFF. The CDR3 nucleotides are TGTGCCAGCAGCGTAGTAGACGGAGAGCAGTTCTTC.

The rearrangement joins TRBV6-6 to TRBJ2-1; 14 bases map to TRBD2. This CDR3 has 16 amino acids. The germline V gene has CDR1 MNHNY and CDR2 SVGAGI (reference sequence). The junction had 4 bases not matched to a gene; V was cut back by 4 bases and J by 5 bases. DNA of the CDR3: TGTGCCAGCAGTTTTGGACTAGCGGGAGGAGACAATGAGCAGTTCTTC. This encodes CASSFGLAGGDNEQFF.